This passage covers 8 T cell receptor beta chains from one sample sequenced in a study of blood T cell repertoires in COVID-19. Using immunoSEQ multiplex PCR, the repertoire was profiled, and TCRdb retains in-frame clones only, with some absent. The sample holds approximately 300,000 clones; about 84% are singletons and the top ten take about 1.6%. Sequencing was done on a sample of peripheral blood. The receptors shown here come from a woman in her forties or fifties with acute or convalescent COVID-19.

V and J are TRBV6-1 and TRBJ2-3; 7 nucleotides match TRBD1. The junction had 8 bases not matched to a gene; V was cut back by 3 bases and J by 2 bases. Germline V CDR1 and CDR2: MNHNS, SASEGT. CDR3 length: 16 residues. The CDR3 nucleotides are TGTGCCAGCAGTGATGCAGCAGGGGGATACACAGATACGCAGTATTTT. It translates to CASSDAAGGYTDTQYF.

CDR3 in amino acids: CASSKGQGFTEAFF. The DNA of the CDR3 is TGTGCCAGCAGCAAAGGACAGGGGTTCACTGAAGCTTTCTTT. The chain links TRBV9 to TRBJ1-1; 9 bases agree with TRBD1. The junction had 5 bases not matched to a gene; V was cut back by 4 bases and J by 4 bases. Germline V gene lookup returns CDR1 SGDLS and CDR2 YYNGEE. The CDR3 has 14 amino acids.

The CDR3 DNA is TGTGCCAGCAGCCCCAATGGCCCCGGGGACGGGGAGCTGTTTTTT. Translation: CASSPNGPGDGELFF. The chain combines TRBV7-3 with TRBJ2-2, with D perhaps matching TRBD2 (5 bases). The V gene lost 5 bases and the J gene lost 7 bases, with 17 bases spanning the gap. CDR1 is SGHTA and CDR2 is FQGTGA in the germline V gene. This CDR3 has 15 residues. The whole variable domain, remainder taken from reference TRBV7-3 and TRBJ2-2, is GAGVSQTPSNKVTEKGKYVELRCDPISGHTALYWYRQSLGQGPEFLIYFQGTGAADDSGLPNDRFFAVRPEGSVSTLKIQRTERGDSAVYLCASSPNGPGDGELFFGEGSRLTVL.

The rearrangement uses TRBV11-3 and TRBJ2-1; D not resolved. V was trimmed by 1 base and J by 7 bases, leaving 11 bases between them. The CDR3 consists of 14 residues. CDR1 and CDR2 from the germline V gene are SGHNT and YENEEA. In DNA, the CDR3 is TGTGCCAGCAGCTTAGGGCGAGCGTCTAATGAGCAGTTCTTC. Amino acid sequence: CASSLGRASNEQFF.

This clone was detected only once. V usage is TRBV9 and J usage is TRBJ2-3, with D possibly being TRBD2 (5 bases). CDR1 is SGDLS and CDR2 is YYNGEE in the germline V gene. Trimming took 0 bases from V and 0 from J, leaving 14 bases between them. There are 17 residues in the CDR3. The CDR3 bases are TGTGCCAGCAGCGTAGCTAGAGGGCTCTCTAGCACAGATACGCAGTATTTT. It is translated as CASSVARGLSSTDTQYF.

J is TRBJ2-3 and V is TRBV7-3; 9 bases line up with TRBD1. The CDR3 extends over 16 amino acids. Germline V gene data show CDR1 as SGHTA and CDR2 as FQGTGA. V shed 1 base, J shed 5 bases, and the junction held 7 bases outside the gene matches. The CDR3 nucleotides read TGTGCCAGCAGCTTAATGGGACAGGGATTCGTAGATACGCAGTATTTT. Its protein is CASSLMGQGFVDTQYF.

The chain recombines TRBV19 with TRBJ2-2; TRBD2 matches at 8 bases. Germline V gene lookup returns CDR1 LNHDA and CDR2 SQIVND (reference sequence). The CDR3 consists of 17 residues. Unmatched junction bases numbered 6, after V lost 2 bases and J lost 1 base. The CDR3 DNA reads as TGTGCCAGTAGTATAACGGGAGGGTCGAAGAACACCGGGGAGCTGTTTTTT. It is translated as CASSITGGSKNTGELFF.

The V and J genes are TRBV3-1 (or the pseudogene TRBV3-2) and TRBJ2-3; 7 nucleotides line up with TRBD2. Germline V gene sequence: CDR1 LGHDT, CDR2 YNNKEL (reference sequence). The V and J ends lost 4 bases and 6 bases, in that order; junction bases with no gene match: 7. This CDR3 is 14 amino acids long. Here the CDR3 DNA reads TGTGCCAGCAGCCGTAGCGGGTCGGTGGATACGCAGTATTTT. The encoded protein is CASSRSGSVDTQYF.